Listed here are 24 T cell receptor beta chains from one sample, sequenced in a study of vaccination effects on CD4 cells after COVID-19. Which antigens these TCRs recognize remains unknown. Pools of viral peptides were used by the ViraFEST assay to expand antigen-specific CD4+ T cells ahead of sequencing. Following a roughly 11-day culture, CD4+ T cells were purified. Participants were vaccinated with two doses of either the BNT162b2 or mRNA-1273 vaccine. The table came from immunoSEQ multiplex PCR; TCRdb's copy has only in-frame clones and leaves some out. The sample records approximately 12,000 clones, less than 75% being singletons. The material was CD4+ T cells from PBMCs cultured with SARS-CoV-2 spike peptides, obtained after COVID-19 vaccination. The receptors stem from a human donor who received a COVID-19 vaccine.

V and J are TRBV2 and TRBJ2-7; 7 bases line up with TRBD1. The CDR3 is 11 amino acids. Unmatched junction bases numbered 1, after V lost 7 bases and J lost 4 bases. CDR1 and CDR2 from the germline V gene are SNHLY and FYNNEI. The CDR3 DNA sequence: TGTGCCAGCACAGGGGGATACGAGCAGTACTTC. Translating it yields CASTGGYEQYF.

The CDR3 DNA reads as TGTGCCAGCAGCCCTAAACAGGATCCGGATTCACCCCTCCACTTT. This translates into CASSPKQDPDSPLHF. The chain is built from TRBV6-9 and TRBJ1-6; perhaps TRBD1 as D (5 bases). The CDR3 runs 15 residues. CDR1 and CDR2 from the germline V gene are MNHGY and SVAAGI. Trimming cost V 6 bases and J 8 bases, with 17 bases left between them.

This chain uses TRBV4-3 with TRBJ1-5, with 7 bases fitting TRBD1. V lost 3 bases, J lost 6 bases, and 8 bases stayed unmatched. This CDR3 is built from 15 residues. Germline loops: CDR1 LGHNA, CDR2 YSLEER. The DNA for the CDR3 is TGCGCCAGCAGCCAGACCACAGGGGAGGGTCAGCCCCAGCATTTT. The encoded protein is CASSQTTGEGQPQHF.

The chain couples TRBV3-1 (or the pseudogene TRBV3-2) to TRBJ2-7; perhaps TRBD2 as D (6 bases). Germline assignment: CDR1 LGHDT and CDR2 YNNKEL (reference sequence). The length of the CDR3 is 18 residues. V was shortened by 1 base and J by 4 bases, with 23 bases between the two germline ends. CDR3 DNA sequence: TGTGCCAGCAGCCAAGGGCTGAGGACTAAAGAATTACTTTACGAGCAGTACTTC. Protein sequence: CASSQGLRTKELLYEQYF.

The CDR3: CASSQALGSPTDTQYF. The CDR3 nucleotides read TGTGCCAGCAGCCAAGCTTTGGGCAGTCCCACAGATACGCAGTATTTT. This chain uses TRBV4-2 with TRBJ2-3; D call uncertain. This CDR3 region has 16 residues. Germline CDR1 LGHNA, CDR2 YNFKEQ. V shed 1 base and J shed 2 bases, with 13 bases lying between them.

V gene TRBV11-1 combines with J gene TRBJ2-2; 8 bases map to TRBD2. J lost 4 bases, V lost 5 bases, and 9 bases had no gene match. The CDR3 loop spans 16 amino acids. The V gene's germline CDR1 is SGHAT and CDR2 FQDESV (reference sequence). The CDR3 DNA is TGTGCCAGCAGCAAGAATAGCGGGACGGGCACCGGGGAGCTGTTTTTT. It specifies CASSKNSGTGTGELFF.

CDR3 residues: CASSSPGPYEQYF. CDR3 nucleotides: TGTGCCAGTAGTTCCCCGGGCCCTTACGAGCAGTACTTC. The chain uses TRBV19 and TRBJ2-7; D call uncertain. The CDR3 length is 13 residues. The germline V and J ends were trimmed by 5 bases and 4 bases, with 12 bases remaining between them. CDR1 is LNHDA, CDR2 SQIVND, per germline (reference sequence).

The J gene is TRBJ2-7, the V gene TRBV5-1, with D maybe TRBD1 (7 bases). This CDR3 spans 13 amino acids. The V end lost 3 bases, the J end lost 3 bases, and 10 bases lay between the germline ends. CDR1 is SGHRS and CDR2 is YFSETQ in the germline V gene. The DNA for the CDR3 is TGCGCCAGCAGCTACCAGGGGGGCTACGAGCAGTACTTC. Its protein product is CASSYQGGYEQYF.

This clone was picked up one time. The J gene is TRBJ1-6, the V gene TRBV29-1; D unclear. The germline V gene encodes CDR1 SQVTM and CDR2 ANQGSEA. Trimming left V 4 bases short and J 7 bases short, with 14 bases between. The CDR3 sequence is 14 residues long. This CDR3 reads CSVAETGKNSPLHF. DNA for the CDR3: TGCAGCGTTGCGGAGACGGGAAAAAATTCACCCCTCCACTTT.

V and J are TRBV5-1 and TRBJ2-7; 9 bases match TRBD2. The V and J ends lost 4 bases and 3 bases, in that order; junction bases with no gene match: 11. This CDR3 contains 16 residues. CDR1 and CDR2 (germline): SGHRS, YFSETQ. In nucleotides, the CDR3 is TGCGCCAGCAGCGGCCCTAGCGGGGACGACTTCTACGAGCAGTACTTC. This codes for CASSGPSGDDFYEQYF. Full variable domain (missing parts from reference TRBV5-1 and TRBJ2-7): KAGVTQTPRYLIKTRGQQVTLSCSPISGHRSVSWYQQTPGQGLQFLFEYFSETQRNKGNFPGRFSGRQFSNSRSEMNVSTLELGDSALYLCASSGPSGDDFYEQYFGPGTRLTVT.

The chain recombines TRBV3-1 (or the pseudogene TRBV3-2) with TRBJ2-7; D is ambiguous. V was pared by 1 base and J by 6 bases, with 10 bases between. Germline CDR1 and CDR2: LGHDT and YNNKEL (reference sequence). CDR3 size: 13 residues. For the CDR3, the DNA is TGTGCCAGCAGCCAAGCTCGTACCCGCGAGCAGTACTTC. It codes for CASSQARTREQYF.

The rearrangement joins TRBV11-2 to TRBJ2-5, with a tentative D call TRBD1 (5 bases). Trimming stripped 6 bases from V and 0 bases from J, with 14 bases between. The germline V gene encodes CDR1 SGHAT and CDR2 FQNNGV. CDR3 length: 15 amino acids. The CDR3 here is CASSQFVGDQETQYF. CDR3 nucleotide sequence: TGTGCCAGCAGTCAATTTGTAGGGGACCAAGAGACCCAGTACTTC.

The rearrangement uses TRBV2 and TRBJ2-5; 8 bases fit TRBD1. CDR1 and CDR2 from the germline V gene are SNHLY and FYNNEI. CDR3 length equals 14 residues. V lost 5 bases, J lost 5 bases, and 7 bases stayed unmatched. CDR3 in amino acids: CASSSDRAGETQYF. In DNA form, the CDR3 reads TGTGCCAGCAGTTCGGACAGGGCGGGGGAGACCCAGTACTTC.

The chain has TRBV13 and TRBJ1-2; no definite D call. The germline V gene encodes CDR1 PRHDT and CDR2 FYEKMQ (reference sequence). This CDR3 is built from 13 residues. The V end was cut by 5 bases, the J end by 4 bases, with 11 bases between. CDR3 sequence (DNA): TGTGCCAGCAGCACCGACTTAACCTATGGCTACACCTTC. This translates into CASSTDLTYGYTF.

By share, this clone counts as medium-sized (0.01 to 0.1%). The J gene is TRBJ2-1, the V gene TRBV30; D may be TRBD2 (7 bases). There are 12 residues in the CDR3. Per germline, CDR1 GTSNPN and CDR2 SVGIG (reference sequence). Between the trimmed V and J ends, which lost 3 bases and 13 bases, there was a span of 16 bases. CDR3 amino acids: CAWSPKGGLQFF. For the CDR3, the DNA is TGTGCCTGGAGCCCAAAGGGGGGACTACAGTTCTTC.

The rearrangement joins TRBV18 to TRBJ2-4, with D unclear. The V end lost 2 bases, the J end lost 0 bases, and 8 bases lay between the germline ends. CDR1 and CDR2 (germline): KGHSH, LQKENI. This CDR3 is 15 amino acids long. The CDR3 region is CASSPKSLAKNIQYF. The CDR3 DNA reads as TGTGCCAGCTCACCAAAGAGTCTAGCCAAAAACATTCAGTACTTC.

This chain's CDR3 is CASSQGGLAGAPQFF. In nucleotides, the CDR3 is TGCGCCAGCAGCCAAGGGGGACTAGCGGGGGCACCGCAGTTCTTC. The rearrangement joins TRBV4-3 to TRBJ2-1, with 14 bases lining up with TRBD2. V gave up 1 base and J gave up 12 bases; unmatched junction bases: 5. CDR1 is LGHNA, CDR2 YSLEER, per germline. This CDR3 is 15 amino acids long.

The chain has TRBV6-4 and TRBJ2-1; 7 bases are a match to TRBD2. The CDR3 is 15 amino acids. Germline V gene data show CDR1 as MRHNA and CDR2 as SNTAGT. The trim removed 3 bases at V and 2 bases at J, leaving 4 bases unmatched. Here the CDR3 DNA reads TGTGCCAGCAGTGAAGCGGGACCTCCCTACAATGAGCAGTTCTTC. Amino acids: CASSEAGPPYNEQFF.

This clone was seen only once. The chain is built from TRBV12-3 or TRBV12-4 and TRBJ2-5; D not certain. Trimming removed 3 bases at V and 5 bases at J, with 10 bases between. The CDR3 covers 13 residues. The DNA for the CDR3 is TGTGCCAGCAGTTTTCGAGTATTGGAGACCCAGTACTTC. As protein: CASSFRVLETQYF.

V gene TRBV10-3 combines with J gene TRBJ1-2, with D unresolved. The CDR3 runs 15 residues. CDR1 is ENHRY and CDR2 is SYGVKD in the germline V gene. Trimming stripped 5 bases from V and 6 bases from J, with 19 bases between. The CDR3 DNA is TGTGCCATCAGTCTTAGGACCAGCAGCGGGGATGGCTACACCTTC. Translation: CAISLRTSSGDGYTF.

The chain links TRBV9 to TRBJ2-3; 10 bases are a match to TRBD2. This CDR3 has 16 amino acids. With 2 bases clipped from V and 2 bases from J, the junction kept 5 bases outside the gene matches. The germline gives CDR1 SGDLS, CDR2 YYNGEE. In DNA form, the CDR3 reads TGTGCCAGCAGCGTCGGGACTAGCGCCCACACAGATACGCAGTATTTT. Amino acids: CASSVGTSAHTDTQYF.

This clone was seen a handful of times. CDR3 amino acids: CASSISGQRGNQPQHF. The DNA of the CDR3 is TGTGCCAGTAGTATATCCGGCCAGAGGGGCAATCAGCCCCAGCATTTT. The genes are TRBV19 and TRBJ1-5, with D unresolved. The CDR3 extends over 16 amino acids. Germline values: CDR1 LNHDA, CDR2 SQIVND (reference sequence). V was cut by 2 bases and J by 2 bases, with 13 bases left in between.

V usage is TRBV28 and J usage is TRBJ2-3; D assignment may be TRBD1 or TRBD2 (5 bases each). Trimming pared 4 bases from V and 6 bases from J, leaving 17 bases between. CDR1 and CDR2 (germline): MDHEN, SYDVKM. The CDR3 length is 15 residues. The CDR3 bases are TGTGCCAGCAGTTCCACGGGACGCCTGTGGGATACGCAGTATTTT. It translates to CASSSTGRLWDTQYF.

The chain combines TRBV25-1 with TRBJ1-1; D is undetermined. The germline V gene encodes CDR1 MGHDK and CDR2 SYGVNS. Trimming took 1 base from V and 1 from J, leaving 10 bases between them. The CDR3 is 15 amino acids. In nucleotides, the CDR3 is TGTGCCAGCAGTGAATTGGGTAGTTGGAACACTGAAGCTTTCTTT. As protein: CASSELGSWNTEAFF.